This TCR beta chain was captured by sequencing in a study of T cell responses to AZD1222 COVID-19 vaccine. Regarding the study as a whole: Vaccine-associated CD4 TCRs spanned spike, dominant at 160-218 and 743-854. Clonal diversity was possibly underestimated; the donors were predominantly white British and more often female.

A remark on this clone: No antigen is known for it.

Using immunoSEQ multiplex PCR, the repertoire was profiled, and TCRdb retains in-frame clones only, with some absent. In the table there are 70,000 to 95,000 clones, about 89% of which are singletons. Second-dose timings of about 4 or about 12 weeks were pooled. Sequencing used peripheral blood, obtained 28 days after the second AZD1222 dose. The clonotype originates from an adult who received the AZD1222 COVID-19 vaccine.

In DNA form, the CDR3 reads TGTGCCAGCAGTGAAGATGGATACCGTAATGAAAAACTGTTTTTT. Its translation is CASSEDGYRNEKLFF. This chain connects TRBV6-1 to TRBJ1-4; D unresolved. CDR1 is MNHNS and CDR2 is SASEGT in the germline V gene. With 1 base removed from V and 4 bases from J, the gap between germline ends came to 10 bases. The CDR3 has 15 amino acids.